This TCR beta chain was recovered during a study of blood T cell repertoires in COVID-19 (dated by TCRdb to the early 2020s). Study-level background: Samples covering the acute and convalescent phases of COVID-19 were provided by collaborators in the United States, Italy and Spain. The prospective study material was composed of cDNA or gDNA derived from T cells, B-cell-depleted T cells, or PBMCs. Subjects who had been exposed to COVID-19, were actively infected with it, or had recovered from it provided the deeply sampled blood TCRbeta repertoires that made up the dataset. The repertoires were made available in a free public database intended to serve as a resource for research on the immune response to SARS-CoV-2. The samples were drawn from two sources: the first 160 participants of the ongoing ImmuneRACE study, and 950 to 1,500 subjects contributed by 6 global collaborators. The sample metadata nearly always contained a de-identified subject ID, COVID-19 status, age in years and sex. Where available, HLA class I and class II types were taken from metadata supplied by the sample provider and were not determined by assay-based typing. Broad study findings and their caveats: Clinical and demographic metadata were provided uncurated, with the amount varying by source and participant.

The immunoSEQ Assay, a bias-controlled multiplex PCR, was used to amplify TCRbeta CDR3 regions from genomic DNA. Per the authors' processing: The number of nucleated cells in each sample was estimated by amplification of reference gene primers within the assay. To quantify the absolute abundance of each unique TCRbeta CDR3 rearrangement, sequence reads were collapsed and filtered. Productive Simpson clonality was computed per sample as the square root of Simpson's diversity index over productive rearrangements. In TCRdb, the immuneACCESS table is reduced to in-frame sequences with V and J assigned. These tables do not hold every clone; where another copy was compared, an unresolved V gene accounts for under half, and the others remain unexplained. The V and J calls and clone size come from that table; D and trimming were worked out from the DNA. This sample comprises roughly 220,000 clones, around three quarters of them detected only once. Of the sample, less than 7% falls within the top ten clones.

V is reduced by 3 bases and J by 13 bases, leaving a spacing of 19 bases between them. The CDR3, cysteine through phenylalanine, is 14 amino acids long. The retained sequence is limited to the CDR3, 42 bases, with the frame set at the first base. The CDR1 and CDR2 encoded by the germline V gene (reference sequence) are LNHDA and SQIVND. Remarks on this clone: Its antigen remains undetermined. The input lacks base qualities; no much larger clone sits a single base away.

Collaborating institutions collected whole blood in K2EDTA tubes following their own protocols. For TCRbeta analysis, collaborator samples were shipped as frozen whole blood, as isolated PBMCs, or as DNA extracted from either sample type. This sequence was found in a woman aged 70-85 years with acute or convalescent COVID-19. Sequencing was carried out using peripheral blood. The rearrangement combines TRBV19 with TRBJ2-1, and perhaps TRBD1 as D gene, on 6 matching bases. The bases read TGTGCCAGTAGTATCCCCAACAGGGTCTCGGGACAGTTCTTC. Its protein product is CASSIPNRVSGQFF.